The 3 T cell receptor beta chains below come from one sample, sequenced in a study of blood T cell repertoires in COVID-19. Clones were sequenced by immunoSEQ multiplex PCR, and TCRdb holds only the in-frame ones, with some missing. The sample lists a few hundred thousand clones; around 81% were seen once. Sequencing input: PBMCs or T cells enriched from blood (not recorded which). Receptor source: a woman aged 40-49 years with acute COVID-19.

This chain uses TRBV19 with TRBJ2-7; possible D gene TRBD2, 5 bases. The V end was cut by 8 bases, the J end by 5 bases, with 19 bases between. The germline V gene encodes CDR1 LNHDA and CDR2 SQIVND (reference sequence). The CDR3 contains 14 residues. CDR3 amino acids: CASRPGIVGHEQYF. CDR3 nucleotide sequence: TGTGCCAGTCGCCCCGGGATAGTTGGGCACGAGCAGTACTTC.

This clone was seen a handful of times. The chain recombines TRBV5-4 with TRBJ1-6; 9 bases fit TRBD1. The CDR3 loop spans 14 amino acids. Germline CDR1 and CDR2: SGHNT and YYREEE (reference sequence). The ends lost 4 bases at V and 11 bases at J; junction bases unmatched: 7. Here the CDR3 reads CASSPGQGGAPLHF. As DNA, the CDR3 is TGTGCCAGCAGCCCGGGACAGGGCGGCGCACCCCTCCACTTT.

This chain links TRBV30 with TRBJ1-2; the D gene is possibly TRBD1 (6 bases). In germline, CDR1 is GTSNPN, CDR2 SVGIG (reference sequence). The CDR3 runs 16 residues. V dropped 0 bases and J dropped 0 bases, with 14 bases sitting between them. CDR3 nucleotide sequence: TGTGCCTGGAGTGTAAATGCGGCAGGGGCTAACTATGGCTACACCTTC. It is translated as CAWSVNAAGANYGYTF.